The text below deals with one TCR beta chain. The antigen remains unidentified. These data belong to a study of T cell responses to AZD1222 COVID-19 vaccine. Points from the study as a whole: Samples come after the peak T cell response, not at day 14.

In germline, CDR1 is MNHEY, CDR2 SVGAGI. V lost 5 bases and J lost 3, with 17 bases in between. The CDR3 runs 15 residues. Sequenced by immunoSEQ multiplex PCR; TCRdb stores in-frame clones only, minus some. The sample has fewer than 45,000 clones, about 83% seen once. This material consisted of peripheral blood, taken on day 0 of AZD1222 vaccination. This receptor was taken from an adult in good health. V gene TRBV6-5 combines with J gene TRBJ2-7; D is perhaps TRBD2 (6 bases). CDR3 amino acids: CASSPSGTYVYEQYF. CDR3 coding DNA: TGTGCCAGCAGTCCATCCGGGACTTACGTCTACGAGCAGTACTTC.